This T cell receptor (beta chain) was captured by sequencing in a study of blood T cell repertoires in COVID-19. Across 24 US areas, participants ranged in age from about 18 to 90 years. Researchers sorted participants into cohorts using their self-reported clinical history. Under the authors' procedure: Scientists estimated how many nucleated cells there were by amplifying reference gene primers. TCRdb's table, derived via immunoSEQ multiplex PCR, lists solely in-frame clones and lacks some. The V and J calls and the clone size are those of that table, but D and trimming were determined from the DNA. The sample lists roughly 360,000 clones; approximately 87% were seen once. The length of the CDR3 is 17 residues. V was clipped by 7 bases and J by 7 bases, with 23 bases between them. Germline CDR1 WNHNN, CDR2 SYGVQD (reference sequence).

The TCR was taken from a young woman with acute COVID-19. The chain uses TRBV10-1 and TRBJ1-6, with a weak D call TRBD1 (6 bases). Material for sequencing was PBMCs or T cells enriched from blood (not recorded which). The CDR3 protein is CASKSGINRDLNSPLHF. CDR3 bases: TGCGCCAGCAAATCGGGTATTAACAGGGATCTGAATTCACCCCTCCACTTT.